The entry below describes one T cell receptor (beta chain). Its antigen remains unknown. In TCRdb, the 5' RACE reads were re-called with MiXCR into one record per CDR3 protein. The sample carries 620,000 or so distinct CDR3 sequences, around a sixth recorded once. This specimen belongs to a study of T cells after yellow fever vaccination. Between the trimmed V and J ends, which lost 0 bases and 5 bases, there was a span of 10 bases. CDR1 is MNHEY, CDR2 SVGAGI, per germline. This CDR3 comprises 14 residues. Overall study findings and caveats: Overlap between CD4 and CD8 compartments was detected for a small share of clonotypes. Though weaker, the secondary response peaked faster, on day 5 versus 15.

The material sequenced was PBMCs, taken around 5 days after the first yellow fever vaccination. The receptor was isolated from a man aged 18-30 years who received the YFV17D yellow fever vaccine. The chain carries TRBV6-5 and TRBJ2-5; D is perhaps TRBD1 (6 bases). The CDR3 reads CASSYSGARETQYF. The CDR3 bases are TGTGCCAGCAGTTACTCGGGGGCGCGGGAGACCCAGTACTTC.